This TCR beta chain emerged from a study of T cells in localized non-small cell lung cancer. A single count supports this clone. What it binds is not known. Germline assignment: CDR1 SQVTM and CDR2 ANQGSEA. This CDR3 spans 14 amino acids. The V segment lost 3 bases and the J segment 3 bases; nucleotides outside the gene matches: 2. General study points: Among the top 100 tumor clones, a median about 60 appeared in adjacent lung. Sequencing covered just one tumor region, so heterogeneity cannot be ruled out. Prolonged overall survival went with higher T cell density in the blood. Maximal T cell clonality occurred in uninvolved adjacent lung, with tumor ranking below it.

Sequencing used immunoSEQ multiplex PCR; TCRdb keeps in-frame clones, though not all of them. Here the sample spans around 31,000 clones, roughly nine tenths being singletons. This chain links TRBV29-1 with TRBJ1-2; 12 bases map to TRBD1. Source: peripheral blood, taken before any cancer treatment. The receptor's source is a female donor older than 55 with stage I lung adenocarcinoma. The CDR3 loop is CSVDGTGGDYGYTF. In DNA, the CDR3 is TGCAGCGTTGACGGGACAGGGGGCGACTATGGCTACACCTTC.